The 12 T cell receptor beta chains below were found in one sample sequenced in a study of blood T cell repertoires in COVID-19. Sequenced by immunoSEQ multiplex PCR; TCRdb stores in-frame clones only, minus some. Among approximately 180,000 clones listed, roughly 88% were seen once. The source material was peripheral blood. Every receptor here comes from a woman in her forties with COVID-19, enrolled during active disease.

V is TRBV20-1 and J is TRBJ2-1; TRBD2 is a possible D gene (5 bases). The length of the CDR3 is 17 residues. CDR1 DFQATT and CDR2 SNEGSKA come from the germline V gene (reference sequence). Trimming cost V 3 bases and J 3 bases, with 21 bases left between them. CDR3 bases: TGCAGTGCTAGTGGCGAACCCAAGAGGGTCTTCTACAATGAGCAGTTCTTC. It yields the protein CSASGEPKRVFYNEQFF.

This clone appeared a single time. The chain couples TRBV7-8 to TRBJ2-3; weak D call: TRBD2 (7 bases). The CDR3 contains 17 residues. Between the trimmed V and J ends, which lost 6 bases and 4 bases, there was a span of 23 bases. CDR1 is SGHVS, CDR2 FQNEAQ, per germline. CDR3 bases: TGTGCCAGCAGAAAATTAGGGGGGGCAGGGGAGGCAGATACGCAGTATTTT. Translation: CASRKLGGAGEADTQYF.

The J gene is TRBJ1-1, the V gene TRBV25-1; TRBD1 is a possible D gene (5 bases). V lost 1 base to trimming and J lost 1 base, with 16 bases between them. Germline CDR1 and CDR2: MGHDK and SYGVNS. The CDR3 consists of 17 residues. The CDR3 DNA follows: TGTGCCAGCAGTGAATCAGGGAGGGGTATCACGAACACTGAAGCTTTCTTT. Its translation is CASSESGRGITNTEAFF.

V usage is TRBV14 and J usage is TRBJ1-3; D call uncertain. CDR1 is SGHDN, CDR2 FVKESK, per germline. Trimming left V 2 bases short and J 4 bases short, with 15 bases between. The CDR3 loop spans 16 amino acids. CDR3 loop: CASSQFGMGRGNTIYF. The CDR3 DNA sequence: TGTGCCAGCAGCCAATTTGGGATGGGGAGAGGAAACACCATATATTTT.

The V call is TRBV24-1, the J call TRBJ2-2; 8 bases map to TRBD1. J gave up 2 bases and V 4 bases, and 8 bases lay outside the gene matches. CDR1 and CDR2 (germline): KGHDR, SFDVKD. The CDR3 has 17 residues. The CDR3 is CATSEGRGLINTGELFF. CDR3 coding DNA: TGTGCCACCAGTGAGGGCAGGGGGCTTATTAACACCGGGGAGCTGTTTTTT.

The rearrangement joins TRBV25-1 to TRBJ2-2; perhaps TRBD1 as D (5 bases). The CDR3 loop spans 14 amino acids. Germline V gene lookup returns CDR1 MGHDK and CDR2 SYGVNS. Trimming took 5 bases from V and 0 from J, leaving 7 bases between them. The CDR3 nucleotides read TGTGCCAGCAGTTGGGGCACGAACACCGGGGAGCTGTTTTTT. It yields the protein CASSWGTNTGELFF.

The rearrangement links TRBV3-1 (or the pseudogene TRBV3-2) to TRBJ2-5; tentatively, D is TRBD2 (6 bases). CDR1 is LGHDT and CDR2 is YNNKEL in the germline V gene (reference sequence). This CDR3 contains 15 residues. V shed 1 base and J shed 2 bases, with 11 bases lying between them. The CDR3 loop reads CASSQVAVDQETQYF. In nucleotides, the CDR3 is TGTGCCAGCAGCCAAGTAGCGGTAGATCAAGAGACCCAGTACTTC.

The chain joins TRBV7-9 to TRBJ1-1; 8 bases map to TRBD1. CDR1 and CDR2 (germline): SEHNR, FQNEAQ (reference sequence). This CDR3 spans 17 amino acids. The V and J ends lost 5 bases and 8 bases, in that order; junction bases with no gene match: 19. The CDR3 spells CASSVPGTGRHKEEAFF. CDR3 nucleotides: TGTGCCAGCAGCGTCCCCGGGACAGGAAGGCATAAGGAAGAAGCTTTCTTT.

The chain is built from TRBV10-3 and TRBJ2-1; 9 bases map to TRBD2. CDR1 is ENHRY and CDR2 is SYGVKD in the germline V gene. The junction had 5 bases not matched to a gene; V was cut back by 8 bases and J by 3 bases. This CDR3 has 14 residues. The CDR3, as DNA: TGTGCCATCGATAGCGGGGGCGACTACAATGAGCAGTTCTTC. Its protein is CAIDSGGDYNEQFF.

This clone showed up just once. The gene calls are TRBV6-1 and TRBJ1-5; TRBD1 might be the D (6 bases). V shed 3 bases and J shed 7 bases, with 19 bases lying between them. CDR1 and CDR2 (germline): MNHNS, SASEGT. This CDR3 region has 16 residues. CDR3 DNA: TGTGCCAGCAGTGATAAAGTCGTGGACAGTCCACAGCCCCAGCATTTT. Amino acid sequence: CASSDKVVDSPQPQHF.

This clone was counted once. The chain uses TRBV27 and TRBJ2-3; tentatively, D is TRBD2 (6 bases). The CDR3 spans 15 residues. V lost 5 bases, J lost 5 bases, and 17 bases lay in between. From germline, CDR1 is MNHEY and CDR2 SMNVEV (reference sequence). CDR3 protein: CASSVGGLGRDTQYF. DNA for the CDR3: TGTGCCAGCAGTGTGGGGGGACTGGGACGAGATACGCAGTATTTT.

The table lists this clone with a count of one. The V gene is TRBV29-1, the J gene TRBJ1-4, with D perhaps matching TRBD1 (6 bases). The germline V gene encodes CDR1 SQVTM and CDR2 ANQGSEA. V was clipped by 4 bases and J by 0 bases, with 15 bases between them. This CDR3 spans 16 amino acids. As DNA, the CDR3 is TGCAGCGTTGGGGACACAGGCTCCTCAACTAATGAAAAACTGTTTTTT. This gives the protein CSVGDTGSSTNEKLFF.